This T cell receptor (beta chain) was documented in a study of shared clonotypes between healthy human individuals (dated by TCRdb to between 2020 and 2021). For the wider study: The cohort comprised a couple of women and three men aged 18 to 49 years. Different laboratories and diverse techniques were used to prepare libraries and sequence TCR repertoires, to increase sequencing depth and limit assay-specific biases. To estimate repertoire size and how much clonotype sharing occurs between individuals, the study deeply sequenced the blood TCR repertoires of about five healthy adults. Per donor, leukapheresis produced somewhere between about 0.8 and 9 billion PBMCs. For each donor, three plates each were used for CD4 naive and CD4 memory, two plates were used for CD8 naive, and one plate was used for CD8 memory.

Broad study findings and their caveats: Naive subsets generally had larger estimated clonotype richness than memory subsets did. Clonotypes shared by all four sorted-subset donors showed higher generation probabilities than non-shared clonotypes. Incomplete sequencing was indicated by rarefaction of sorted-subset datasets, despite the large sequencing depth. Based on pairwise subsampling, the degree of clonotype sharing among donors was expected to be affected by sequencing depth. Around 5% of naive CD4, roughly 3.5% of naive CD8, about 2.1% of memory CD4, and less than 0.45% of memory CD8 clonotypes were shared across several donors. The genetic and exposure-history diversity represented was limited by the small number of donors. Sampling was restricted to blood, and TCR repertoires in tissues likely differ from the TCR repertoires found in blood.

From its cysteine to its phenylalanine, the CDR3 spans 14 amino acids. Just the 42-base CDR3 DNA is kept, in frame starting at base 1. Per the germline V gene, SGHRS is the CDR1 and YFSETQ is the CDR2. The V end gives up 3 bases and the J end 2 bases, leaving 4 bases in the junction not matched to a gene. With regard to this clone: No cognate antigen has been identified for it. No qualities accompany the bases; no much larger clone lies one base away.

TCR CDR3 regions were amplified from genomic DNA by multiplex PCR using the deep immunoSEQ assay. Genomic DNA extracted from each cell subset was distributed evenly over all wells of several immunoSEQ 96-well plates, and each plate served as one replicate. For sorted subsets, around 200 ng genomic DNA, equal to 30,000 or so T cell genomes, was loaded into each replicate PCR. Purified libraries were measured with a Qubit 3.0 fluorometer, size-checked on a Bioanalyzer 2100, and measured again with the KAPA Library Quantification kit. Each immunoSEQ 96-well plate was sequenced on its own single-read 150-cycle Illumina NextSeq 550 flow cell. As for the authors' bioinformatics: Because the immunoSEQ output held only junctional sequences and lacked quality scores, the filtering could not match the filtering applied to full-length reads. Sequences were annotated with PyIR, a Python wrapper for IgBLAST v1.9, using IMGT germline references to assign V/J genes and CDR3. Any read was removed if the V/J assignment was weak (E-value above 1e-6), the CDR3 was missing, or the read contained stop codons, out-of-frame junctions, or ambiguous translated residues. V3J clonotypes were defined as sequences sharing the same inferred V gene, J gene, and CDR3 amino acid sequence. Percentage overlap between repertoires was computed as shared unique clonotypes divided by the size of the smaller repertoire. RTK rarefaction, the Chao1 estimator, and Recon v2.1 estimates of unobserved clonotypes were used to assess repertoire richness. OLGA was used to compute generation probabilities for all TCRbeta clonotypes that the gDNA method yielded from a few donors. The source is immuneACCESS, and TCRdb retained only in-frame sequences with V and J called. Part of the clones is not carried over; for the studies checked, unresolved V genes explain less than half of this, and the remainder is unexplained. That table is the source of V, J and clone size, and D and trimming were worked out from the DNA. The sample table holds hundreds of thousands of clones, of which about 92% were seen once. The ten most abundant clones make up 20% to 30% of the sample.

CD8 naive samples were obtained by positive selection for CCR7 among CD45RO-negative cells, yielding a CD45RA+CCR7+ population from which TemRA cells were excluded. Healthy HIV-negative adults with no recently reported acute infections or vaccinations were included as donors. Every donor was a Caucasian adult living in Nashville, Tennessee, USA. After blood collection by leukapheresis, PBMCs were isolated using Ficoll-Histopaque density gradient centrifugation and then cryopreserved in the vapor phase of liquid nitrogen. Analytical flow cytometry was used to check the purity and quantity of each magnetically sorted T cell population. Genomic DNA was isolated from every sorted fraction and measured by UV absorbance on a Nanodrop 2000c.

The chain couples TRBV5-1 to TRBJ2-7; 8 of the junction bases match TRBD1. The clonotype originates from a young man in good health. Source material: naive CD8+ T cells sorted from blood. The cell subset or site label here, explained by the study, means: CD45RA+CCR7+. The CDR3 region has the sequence CASSYRTGTYEQYF. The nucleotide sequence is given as TGCGCCAGCAGCTATCGGACAGGGACCTACGAGCAGTACTTC.